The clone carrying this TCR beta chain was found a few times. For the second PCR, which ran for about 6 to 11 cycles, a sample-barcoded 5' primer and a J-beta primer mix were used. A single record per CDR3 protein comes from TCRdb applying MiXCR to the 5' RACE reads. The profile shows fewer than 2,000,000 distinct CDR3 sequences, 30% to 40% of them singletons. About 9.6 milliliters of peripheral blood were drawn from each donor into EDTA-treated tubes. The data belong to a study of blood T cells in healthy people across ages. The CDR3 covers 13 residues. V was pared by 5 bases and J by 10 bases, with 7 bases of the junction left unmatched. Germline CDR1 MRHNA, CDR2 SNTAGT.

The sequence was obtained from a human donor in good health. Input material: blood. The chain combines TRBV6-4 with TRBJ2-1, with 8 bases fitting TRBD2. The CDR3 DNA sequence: TGTGCCAGCAGTCAAGGACTAGCAAGGGAGCAGTTCTTC. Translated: CASSQGLAREQFF.